This T cell receptor beta chain is drawn from a study of Graves' ophthalmopathy and Graves' hyperthyroidism. Amplification from RNA transcripts yielded the TCR beta CDR3 regions. RT-PCR with HTBI primers came first, then second-round multiplex PCR. TCRdb ran MiXCR on the multiplex PCR reads and lists one entry per CDR3 protein. The sample records roughly 220,000 distinct CDR3 sequences, around 42% being singletons. The sample holds a few counts of this clonotype. The CDR3 runs 13 residues. Looked up from germline, CDR1 is SQVTM and CDR2 is ANQGSEA. V lost 2 bases and J lost 5, with 13 bases in between.

The chain has TRBV29-1 and TRBJ2-7; D is possibly TRBD2 (5 bases). The TCR was taken from an adult man with Graves' ophthalmopathy. Sequencing was carried out using peripheral blood. CDR3 amino acids: CSVESGVSDEQYF. In nucleotides, the CDR3 is TGCAGCGTTGAATCCGGGGTTTCCGACGAGCAGTACTTC.